The 2 T cell receptor beta chains below were found in one sample sequenced in a study of T cells in Graves' hyperthyroidism and ophthalmopathy. What was amplified from RNA transcripts were TCR beta CDR3 regions. An initial round of RT-PCR targeting the TCR CDR3 relied on the HTBI primer set. From the multiplex PCR reads, TCRdb called clonotypes with MiXCR, one entry per CDR3 protein. This table has about 590,000 distinct CDR3 sequences, 11% to 15% appearing once. Source material: blood. The receptor set was obtained from a woman aged 18-30 years with Graves' ophthalmopathy.

This chain joins TRBV15 and TRBJ2-5; TRBD2 might be the D (5 bases). The CDR3 contains 14 residues. Germline V gene lookup returns CDR1 LNHNV and CDR2 YYDKDF (reference sequence). Trimming took off 2 bases at V and 1 base at J, with 8 bases between the two ends. The CDR3 sequence: CATSRRRVQETQYF. In nucleotides, the CDR3 is TGTGCCACCAGCAGACGGCGGGTCCAAGAGACCCAGTACTTC.

This clonotype was recorded many times. The chain uses TRBV7-9 and TRBJ2-7, with TRBD2 matching 7 bases. The germline gives CDR1 SEHNR, CDR2 FQNEAQ (reference sequence). The CDR3 length is 12 residues. Germline trimming cut 5 bases from V and 6 bases from J; bases unmatched to any gene: 4. The CDR3 nucleotides read TGTGCCAGCAGCCTCCGGACTAGCGAGCAGTACTTC. It yields the protein CASSLRTSEQYF. Variable domain in full (rest from reference TRBV7-9 and TRBJ2-7): DTGVSQNPRHKITKRGQNVTFRCDPISEHNRLYWYRQTLGQGPEFLTYFQNEAQLEKSRLLSDRFSAERPKGSFSTLEIQRTEQGDSAMYLCASSLRTSEQYFGPGTRLTVT.